The rows below give T cell receptor beta chains drawn from one sample of a study of a mutant IDH1 vaccine in newly diagnosed glioma. Clones were sequenced by immunoSEQ multiplex PCR, and TCRdb holds only the in-frame ones, with some missing. The data contain roughly 50,000 clones, 80% to 90% of them singletons. The material sequenced was PBMCs, taken from a glioma patient treated with radiotherapy, temozolomide or both. Source of these receptors: a man aged 18 to 30 with glioma. The CDR3 runs from the conserved cysteine through the conserved F or W.

v_call: TRBV2; j_call: TRBJ1-1; cdr3_aa: CASTSEGGGSTEAFF
v_call: TRBV19; j_call: TRBJ2-7; cdr3_aa: CASSARRPGQGYEQYF
v_call: TRBV6-1; j_call: TRBJ2-5; cdr3_aa: CASSEGSKETQYF
v_call: TRBV7-9; j_call: TRBJ2-1; cdr3_aa: CASRGLAGRREQFF
v_call: TRBV25-1; j_call: TRBJ1-1; cdr3_aa: CASTGPGTGGTEAFF
v_call: TRBV19; j_call: TRBJ1-4; cdr3_aa: CASSLRGGTTNEKLFF
v_call: TRBV7-3; j_call: TRBJ1-1; cdr3_aa: CASSFTTGDTEAFF
v_call: TRBV7-2; j_call: TRBJ1-2; cdr3_aa: CASSLGAGHNYGYTF
v_call: TRBV6-5; j_call: TRBJ1-4; cdr3_aa: CASSYSMAGFEKLFF
v_call: TRBV4-1; j_call: TRBJ2-5; cdr3_aa: CASSPKGSSQETQYF
v_call: TRBV4-1; j_call: TRBJ1-2; cdr3_aa: CASSQDLGGNYGYTF
v_call: TRBV5-6; j_call: TRBJ1-4; cdr3_aa: CASSKRQGADVSEKLFF
v_call: TRBV5-6; j_call: TRBJ1-3; cdr3_aa: CASSLLGRASGNTIYF
v_call: TRBV19; j_call: TRBJ2-7; cdr3_aa: CASSLGQTSGHSYEQYF
v_call: TRBV19; j_call: TRBJ1-1; cdr3_aa: CASSTGTARAEAFF
v_call: TRBV7-9; j_call: TRBJ2-7; cdr3_aa: CASSLGLANGEQYF
v_call: TRBV5-1; j_call: TRBJ2-7; cdr3_aa: CASSSLPGTDLYEQYF
v_call: TRBV7-8; j_call: TRBJ1-2; cdr3_aa: CASSLRSHPGQGVGYTF
v_call: TRBV20-1; j_call: TRBJ2-5; cdr3_aa: CSARKETQYF
v_call: TRBV30; j_call: TRBJ1-5; cdr3_aa: CAWSNGQGNQPQHF
v_call: TRBV2; j_call: TRBJ1-1; cdr3_aa: CASSDRSGRLNTEAFF
v_call: TRBV13; j_call: TRBJ1-1; cdr3_aa: CASSSQAVWNTEAFF
v_call: TRBV7-2; j_call: TRBJ1-5; cdr3_aa: CASSIRGSGYNQPQHF
v_call: TRBV19; j_call: TRBJ1-2; cdr3_aa: CASTNYRETLYGYTF
v_call: TRBV14; j_call: TRBJ2-3; cdr3_aa: CASSLTLVDTQYF
v_call: TRBV7-8; j_call: TRBJ1-4; cdr3_aa: CASSYGQGKEKLFF
v_call: TRBV4-1; j_call: TRBJ2-3; cdr3_aa: CASSPRLAGGTGTDTQYF
v_call: TRBV7-9; j_call: TRBJ2-7; cdr3_aa: CASSPITAYEQYF
v_call: TRBV14; j_call: TRBJ2-1; cdr3_aa: CASSQDLNNEQFF